Listed below are T cell receptor beta chains from one sample, sequenced in a study of T cell changes during pregnancy in multiple sclerosis. Sequenced by immunoSEQ multiplex PCR; TCRdb stores in-frame clones only, minus some. Of about 46,000 clones listed, around 90% were seen once; the top ten hold less than 0.45%. The input for sequencing was CD4+ T cells from peripheral blood mononuclear cells, taken after pregnancy. These TCRs come from a female donor with multiple sclerosis, enrolled in a pregnancy study. The CDR3 runs from the conserved cysteine through the conserved F or W. A D gene is named only where the DNA matches it firmly.

TRBJ2-2 TRBD1 TRBV11-3 CASSRTGVQTGELFF TGTGCCAGCAGCCGTACAGGGGTACAGACCGGGGAGCTGTTTTTT
TRBJ1-4 NA TRBV5-4 CASSLAGNEKLFF TGTGCCAGCAGCTTGGCAGGGAATGAAAAACTGTTTTTT
TRBJ2-7 NA TRBV29-1 CSVGGNEQYF TGCAGCGTTGGTGGCAACGAGCAGTACTTC
TRBJ1-4 NA TRBV20-1 CSNHRVEKLFF TGCAGTAACCACAGGGTTGAAAAACTGTTTTTT
TRBJ2-1 NA TRBV14 CASSQGLRRDGEQFF TGTGCCAGCAGCCAAGGATTGCGGCGGGATGGTGAGCAGTTCTTC
TRBJ2-7 TRBD2 TRBV5-1 CASRLVAGTSGREQYF TGCGCCAGCAGATTAGTCGCCGGGACTAGCGGGAGGGAGCAGTACTTC
TRBJ1-3 NA TRBV7-9 CASSPVLLLSSGNTIYF TGTGCCAGCAGCCCAGTCCTACTACTCAGTTCTGGAAACACCATATATTTT
TRBJ1-3 NA TRBV6-5 CARGRDSGNTIYF TGTGCCAGGGGCAGGGACTCTGGAAACACCATATATTTT
TRBJ1-2 TRBD1 TRBV18 CASSDYRGPFSNYGYTF TGTGCCAGCTCAGACTACAGGGGGCCATTTTCTAACTATGGCTACACCTTC
TRBJ1-1 TRBD1 TRBV7-9 CASSGNRGVNTEAFF TGTGCCAGCAGCGGAAACAGGGGGGTGAACACTGAAGCTTTCTTT
TRBJ1-1 NA TRBV7-2 CASSYSSGVTDEAFF TGTGCCAGCAGCTATAGTTCAGGGGTGACGGATGAAGCTTTCTTT
TRBJ2-3 TRBD2 TRBV6-5 CASSLAGETDTQYF TGTGCCAGCAGTTTAGCGGGAGAGACAGATACGCAGTATTTT
TRBJ2-3 TRBD2 TRBV30 CAWSAGEGGYTQYF TGTGCCTGGAGTGCCGGGGAGGGCGGTTATACGCAGTATTTT
TRBJ1-1 TRBD1 TRBV19 CASRDPGQGAWTEAFF TGTGCCAGTAGAGACCCGGGACAGGGGGCATGGACTGAAGCTTTCTTT